This TCR beta chain was obtained from a study of blood T cell repertoires in COVID-19. Study overall: Sources were T cells, B-cell-depleted T cells, or PBMCs; the material itself was cDNA or gDNA.

The method was immunoSEQ multiplex PCR; TCRdb's version includes in-frame clones alone and lacks a portion of them. The sample yields over 100,000 clones, 70% to 90% seen once. Trimming removed 2 bases at V and 7 bases at J, with 12 bases between. The germline gives CDR1 MNHEY, CDR2 SVGAGI. The CDR3 has 14 residues. The sequence was obtained from a man aged 45-65 years with active or convalescent COVID-19. This chain links TRBV6-5 with TRBJ2-1; possible D gene TRBD2, 6 bases. Sequenced material: peripheral blood. This chain's CDR3 is CASSYGGLANEQFF. The DNA for the CDR3 is TGTGCCAGCAGTTACGGGGGGTTAGCGAATGAGCAGTTCTTC.